These 27 T cell receptor beta chains came from one sample sequenced in a study of PD-1 blockade in classical Hodgkin lymphoma (dated by TCRdb to the early 2020s). The library was prepared using the immunoSEQ multiplex PCR assay. In its TCRdb copy, this immuneACCESS table keeps in-frame sequences only and misses some clones. Where compared with another copy, unresolved V genes explain less than half of these, and the others have no known cause. Across this sample there are 25,000 to 35,000 clones, with 90% to 95% seen only once. The top ten hold roughly 2.1% of the sample. Taken with the paper, the label for time point translates to: newly diagnosed, previously untreated cHL patient sample. Source material: peripheral blood mononuclear cells (PBMCs). The receptors here all came from a human donor with classical Hodgkin lymphoma.

The chain couples TRBV19 to TRBJ2-7; 9 nucleotides line up with TRBD1. Germline CDR1 and CDR2: LNHDA and SQIVND (reference sequence). V shed 5 bases, J shed 0 bases, and the junction held 2 bases outside the gene matches. This CDR3 spans 14 amino acids. As DNA, the CDR3 is TGTGCCAGTAGTCGGGACAGGGCCTCCTACGAGCAGTACTTC. This codes for CASSRDRASYEQYF.

The chain combines TRBV9 with TRBJ2-7, with D perhaps matching TRBD1 (5 bases). CDR3 length: 16 amino acids. Germline V gives CDR1 SGDLS, CDR2 YYNGEE. V lost 0 bases to trimming and J lost 3 bases, with 16 bases between them. The CDR3 here is CASSVEGNRQIYEQYF. CDR3 DNA sequence: TGTGCCAGCAGCGTAGAGGGGAACCGCCAAATCTACGAGCAGTACTTC. The whole variable domain, filled in from reference TRBV9 and TRBJ2-7, reads DSGVTQTPKHLITATGQRVTLRCSPRSGDLSVYWYQQSLDQGLQFLIQYYNGEERAKGNILERFSAQQFPDLHSELNLSSLELGDSALYFCASSVEGNRQIYEQYFGPGTRLTVT.

The chain carries TRBV10-2 and TRBJ2-1; D perhaps matches TRBD2 (6 bases). Trimming stripped 4 bases from V and 9 bases from J, with 13 bases between. In germline, CDR1 is WSHSY, CDR2 SAAADI. The CDR3 spans 13 residues. The CDR3 here is CASSVDSGTEQFF. CDR3 bases: TGCGCCAGCAGTGTTGATAGCGGAACTGAGCAGTTCTTC.

Only one count was recorded for this clone. The chain uses TRBV28 and TRBJ1-3; D is uncertain. The CDR3 is 13 amino acids. Germline values: CDR1 MDHEN, CDR2 SYDVKM. V was cut by 3 bases and J by 5 bases, with 8 bases left in between. The CDR3 sequence is CASSFPRRNTIYF. DNA for the CDR3: TGTGCCAGCAGTTTCCCCAGAAGAAACACCATATATTTT. Full variable domain (outside the CDR3, taken from reference TRBV28 and TRBJ1-3): DVKVTQSSRYLVKRTGEKVFLECVQDMDHENMFWYRQDPGLGLRLIYFSYDVKMKEKGDIPEGYSVSREKKERFSLILESASTNQTSMYLCASSFPRRNTIYFGEGSWLTVV.

This chain joins TRBV5-1 and TRBJ2-4, with TRBD1 identical over 7 bases. V lost 4 bases and J lost 5; bases outside the gene matches: 9. CDR1 and CDR2 (germline): SGHRS, YFSETQ. The CDR3 extends over 15 amino acids. The chain's CDR3 is CASSVIGGSENIQYF. Written as DNA, the CDR3 is TGCGCCAGCAGCGTCATAGGGGGCTCGGAAAACATTCAGTACTTC.

The CDR3 is CASGPDNYYEQYF. The CDR3 coding sequence is TGCGCCAGCGGTCCGGACAACTACTACGAGCAGTACTTC. The rearrangement joins TRBV5-1 to TRBJ2-7; maybe TRBD1 (5 bases). Per germline, CDR1 SGHRS and CDR2 YFSETQ. Trimming took off 7 bases at V and 3 bases at J, with 14 bases between the two ends. The CDR3 totals 13 residues. The whole variable domain, remainder taken from reference TRBV5-1 and TRBJ2-7, is KAGVTQTPRYLIKTRGQQVTLSCSPISGHRSVSWYQQTPGQGLQFLFEYFSETQRNKGNFPGRFSGRQFSNSRSEMNVSTLELGDSALYLCASGPDNYYEQYFGPGTRLTVT.

This sequence joins TRBV6-6 and TRBJ2-7; D remains unclear. The CDR3 extends over 12 amino acids. Germline-derived CDR1 and CDR2 are MNHNY and SVGAGI (reference sequence). Trimming pared 5 bases from V and 2 bases from J, leaving 7 bases between. The CDR3 nucleotides are TGTGCCAGCAGTGCGCAAGCCTACGAGCAGTACTTC. Amino acid sequence: CASSAQAYEQYF.

This chain uses TRBV7-9 with TRBJ1-6; TRBD1 aligns across 11 bases. The junction had 9 bases not matched to a gene; V was cut back by 5 bases and J by 9 bases. CDR1 and CDR2 from the germline V gene are SEHNR and FQNEAQ (reference sequence). The CDR3 is 16 residues long. The CDR3 nucleotides are TGTGCCAGCAGCATACTCCGGGACAGGGGGTCTTCACCCCTCCACTTT. Encoded protein: CASSILRDRGSSPLHF.

V usage is TRBV5-6 and J usage is TRBJ2-1; TRBD2 is a possible D gene (5 bases). V lost 3 bases to trimming and J lost 2 bases, with 12 bases between them. CDR1 is SGHDT and CDR2 is YYEEEE in the germline V gene. The CDR3 length is 15 residues. The CDR3 is CASSSPSSAYNEQFF. In nucleotides, the CDR3 is TGTGCCAGCAGCTCCCCTAGCAGCGCCTACAATGAGCAGTTCTTC.

V usage is TRBV9 and J usage is TRBJ2-1; D not certain. The CDR3 is 11 residues long. Trimming took 3 bases from V and 7 from J, leaving 5 bases between them. Germline assignment: CDR1 SGDLS and CDR2 YYNGEE. CDR3 nucleotide sequence: TGTGCCAGCAGCGATGGGAATGAGCAGTTCTTC. Residues: CASSDGNEQFF.

This chain uses TRBV5-1 with TRBJ2-5; 13 bases line up with TRBD2. The CDR3 sequence is 17 residues long. Germline lookup yields CDR1 SGHRS and CDR2 YFSETQ. Germline trimming cut 3 bases from V and 3 bases from J; bases unmatched to any gene: 8. CDR3 in amino acids: CASSSPGLAGRKETQYF. CDR3 coding DNA: TGCGCCAGCAGCTCCCCGGGACTAGCGGGGAGAAAAGAGACCCAGTACTTC.

In this sample, this clone turned up once. The CDR3 reads CASSYERGRRTEAFF. In nucleotides, the CDR3 is TGTGCCAGCAGCTACGAAAGGGGGCGCAGGACTGAAGCTTTCTTT. J is TRBJ1-1 and V is TRBV7-9; 7 nucleotides match TRBD1. V lost 4 bases to trimming and J lost 5 bases; unmatched junction nucleotides: 10. CDR1 is SEHNR and CDR2 is FQNEAQ in the germline V gene (reference sequence). The CDR3 has 15 residues.

This chain uses TRBV27 with TRBJ1-2, with TRBD1 matching 9 bases. The CDR3 extends over 16 amino acids. The V gene end was trimmed by 3 bases and the J gene end by 4 bases; junction bases not matched to a gene: 9. Germline CDR1 reads MNHEY; CDR2 reads SMNVEV (reference sequence). The CDR3 DNA sequence: TGTGCCAGCAGTTTGAGGGGGGACAGGGTCATCTATGGCTACACCTTC. Amino acid sequence: CASSLRGDRVIYGYTF.

The chain is built from TRBV2 and TRBJ2-5, with 8 positions matching TRBD1. V shed 7 bases and J 6 bases; nucleotides not matched to a gene: 1. The CDR3 is 11 residues long. CDR1 is SNHLY and CDR2 is FYNNEI in the germline V gene. The CDR3 nucleotides are TGTGCCAGCAACAGGGGGAAGACCCAGTACTTC. Protein: CASNRGKTQYF.

The rearrangement joins TRBV5-1 to TRBJ1-1, with TRBD1 as a possible D gene (5 bases). V was shortened by 4 bases and J by 7 bases, with 14 bases between the two germline ends. Germline CDR1 and CDR2: SGHRS and YFSETQ. The CDR3 spans 13 residues. The CDR3 region has the DNA TGCGCCAGCAGCCGCGGGGGGTTCGATGAAGCTTTCTTT. Translation: CASSRGGFDEAFF.

This chain links TRBV6-1 with TRBJ2-7, with D perhaps TRBD1 (5 bases). CDR1 and CDR2 (germline): MNHNS, SASEGT. The CDR3 runs 13 residues. Trimming took off 7 bases at V and 2 bases at J, with 12 bases between the two ends. The CDR3 nucleotides are TGTGCCAGCAAGGCAGGGCATCCCTACGAGCAGTACTTC. Translating it yields CASKAGHPYEQYF.

This clone showed up just once. The chain has TRBV27 and TRBJ1-5; TRBD1 aligns across 8 bases. V lost 4 bases and J lost 1; bases outside the gene matches: 12. The length of the CDR3 is 18 residues. Germline V gives CDR1 MNHEY, CDR2 SMNVEV (reference sequence). The CDR3 here is CASSSRTGSPRSNQPQHF. The CDR3 DNA reads as TGTGCCAGCAGTTCCCGGACAGGGTCGCCCAGAAGCAATCAGCCCCAGCATTTT.

V and J are TRBV5-1 and TRBJ2-3; 14 nucleotides line up with TRBD2. Germline lookup yields CDR1 SGHRS and CDR2 YFSETQ. This CDR3 contains 16 residues. After removal of 0 bases from V and 6 bases from J, the junction contained 3 bases not matched to a gene. The CDR3 loop is CASSLGLAGGTDTQYF. For the CDR3, the DNA is TGCGCCAGCAGCTTGGGACTAGCGGGAGGGACCGATACGCAGTATTTT.

The rearrangement uses TRBV6-6 and TRBJ2-1; D gene uncertain. This CDR3 is built from 13 residues. Trimming removed 7 bases at V and 4 bases at J, with 11 bases between. In germline, CDR1 is MNHNY, CDR2 SVGAGI (reference sequence). This chain's CDR3 is CASKAKGYNEQFF. CDR3 nucleotide sequence: TGTGCCAGCAAGGCGAAGGGTTACAATGAGCAGTTCTTC.

The table lists this clone with a few counts. The rearrangement uses TRBV11-1 and TRBJ1-6; tentative D call: TRBD1 (5 bases). This CDR3 has 12 residues. Per the germline V gene, CDR1 is SGHAT and CDR2 is FQDESV (reference sequence). The ends were cut back, 6 bases at V and 7 bases at J, with 7 bases in the middle. The CDR3 spells CASSSGNSPLHF. CDR3 nucleotide sequence: TGTGCCAGCAGTTCAGGGAATTCACCCCTCCACTTT.

The chain employs TRBV7-2 and TRBJ2-7; 15 bases map to TRBD2. The CDR3 has 16 amino acids. V was clipped by 3 bases and J by 1 base; unmatched bases: 1. CDR1 and CDR2 from the germline V gene are SGHTA and FQGNSA. The CDR3 coding sequence is TGTGCCAGCAGCTTCGGACTAGCGGGAGGGTCCTACGAGCAGTACTTC. Its protein is CASSFGLAGGSYEQYF.

The V and J genes are TRBV18 and TRBJ2-3; D remains ambiguous. Germline loops: CDR1 KGHSH, CDR2 LQKENI. This CDR3 spans 15 amino acids. V was cut by 1 base and J by 2 bases, with 10 bases left in between. CDR3 nucleotides: TGTGCCAGCTCACCACTTTCTAGTTACACAGATACGCAGTATTTT. This codes for CASSPLSSYTDTQYF.

This chain joins TRBV5-6 and TRBJ1-1; D might be TRBD1 (5 bases). The CDR3 contains 15 residues. CDR1 SGHDT and CDR2 YYEEEE come from the germline V gene. With 1 base removed from V and 4 bases from J, the gap between germline ends came to 14 bases. The CDR3 DNA follows: TGTGCCAGCAGCTTGTCCCCAGGCGGGGGCACTGAAGCTTTCTTT. The encoded protein is CASSLSPGGGTEAFF.

The chain joins TRBV28 to TRBJ2-7, with D possibly matching TRBD2 (5 bases). V was clipped by 3 bases and J by 4 bases, with 19 bases between them. CDR1 and CDR2 (germline): MDHEN, SYDVKM. This CDR3 region has 16 residues. Here the CDR3 DNA reads TGTGCCAGCAGTTTCCCATCCCTCGCAGGAGGATACGAGCAGTACTTC. Translation: CASSFPSLAGGYEQYF.

The count of this clone is one. V usage is TRBV4-1 and J usage is TRBJ1-3; D uncertain. This CDR3 has 17 amino acids. CDR1 and CDR2 (germline): MGHRA, YSYEKL. The germline V and J ends were trimmed by 0 bases and 0 bases, with 12 bases remaining between them. The CDR3 nucleotides are TGCGCCAGCAGCCAAGATGGCGCGGCCTACTCTGGAAACACCATATATTTT. Amino acids: CASSQDGAAYSGNTIYF.

The chain joins TRBV5-6 to TRBJ2-1; D is unresolved. Germline V gives CDR1 SGHDT, CDR2 YYEEEE. Between the trimmed V and J ends, which lost 1 base and 6 bases, there was a span of 8 bases. CDR3 length: 13 amino acids. CDR3 in DNA: TGTGCCAGCAGCTTGTCTATAGCCAATGAGCAGTTCTTC. It is translated as CASSLSIANEQFF.

The sample holds one count of this clone. V and J are TRBV18 and TRBJ2-1; D is ambiguous. V was pared by 3 bases and J by 0 bases, with 12 bases between. The CDR3 length is 16 residues. In germline, CDR1 is KGHSH, CDR2 LQKENI. The CDR3 protein is CASSPQDRSSYNEQFF. Written as DNA, the CDR3 is TGTGCCAGCTCACCCCAGGACCGTTCCTCCTACAATGAGCAGTTCTTC.